This note documents a single T cell receptor (beta chain) sequence. This sample stems from a study of T cells after posttransplantation cyclophosphamide. Some clones are missing from TCRdb's copy, which holds only in-frame ones; the method was immunoSEQ multiplex PCR. Of fewer than 7,000 clones in the sample, roughly 92% are singletons; the top ten hold around 4.5%. Busulfan-fludarabine conditioning, marrow transplant, and cyclophosphamide on days +3 and +4 were administered. The source of this sequence is a male patient in his sixties who received an allogeneic stem cell transplant from a related donor and was CMV-positive. Part of the T cell pool may stem from the graft donor. The sequences come from CD8+ T cells sorted from blood, collected after allogeneic stem cell transplant with posttransplant cyclophosphamide.

This chain's CDR3 is CASSQETGQTYGYTF. Written as DNA, the CDR3 is TGTGCCAGCAGCCAAGAAACGGGACAGACCTATGGCTACACCTTC. The chain links TRBV4-2 to TRBJ1-2, with 7 positions matching TRBD1. The germline CDR1 and CDR2 sequences are LGHNA and YNFKEQ. CDR3 size: 15 residues. V shed 0 bases and J 4 bases; nucleotides not matched to a gene: 5.